Listed below are T cell receptor beta chains from one sample, sequenced in a study of T cells in Graves' hyperthyroidism and ophthalmopathy. TCRdb passed the multiplex PCR reads through MiXCR, listing each CDR3 protein once. The table lists under 350,000 distinct CDR3 sequences, over 15% of them singletons. Sequencing used blood. The receptor set was obtained from an older woman with Graves' ophthalmopathy. Each CDR3 is given with its conserved first and last residue. D genes are given only for firm matches. Size is omitted from some rows. Given values are once, few, many or a class for expanded clones.

d_gene | j_gene | abundance | v_gene | CDR3aa | CDR3nt
. | TRBJ1-2 | many | TRBV11-2 | CASSQDGPYGYTF | TGTGCCAGCAGCCAGGACGGACCCTATGGCTACACCTTC
. | TRBJ1-6 | . | TRBV25-1 | CASGGTVYNSPLHF | TGTGCCAGCGGAGGGACGGTGTATAATTCACCCCTCCACTTT
TRBD1 | TRBJ1-4 | . | TRBV18 | CAVRTGQAEKLFF | TGTGCCGTGAGGACAGGTCAGGCCGAAAAACTGTTTTTT
TRBD2 | TRBJ2-7 | . | TRBV20-1 | CSAPGGPSGSYEQYF | TGCAGTGCCCCCGGGGGGCCTAGCGGGTCCTACGAGCAGTACTTC
. | TRBJ1-1 | many | TRBV3-1 | CASSQDRTKAFF | TGTGCCAGCAGCCAAGATAGGACCAAAGCTTTCTTT
. | TRBJ1-5 | many | TRBV5-1 | CASSPGLFSNQPQHF | TGCGCCAGCAGCCCCGGACTGTTTAGCAATCAGCCCCAGCATTTT
. | TRBJ2-7 | . | TRBV19 | CASTGPNSYEQYF | TGTGCCAGTACCGGACCTAACTCCTACGAGCAGTACTTC
. | TRBJ2-1 | . | TRBV9 | CASSVRGGGYEQFF | TGTGCCAGCAGCGTAAGGGGGGGAGGGTATGAGCAGTTCTTC
. | TRBJ2-7 | . | TRBV29-1 | CSVGWGYEQYF | TGCAGCGTTGGGTGGGGCTACGAGCAGTACTTC
. | TRBJ1-2 | few | TRBV10-3 | CAASSGDYGYTF | TGTGCCGCTTCGTCAGGGGACTATGGCTACACCTTC
TRBD1 | TRBJ1-3 | . | TRBV28 | CASSLTGQGSSGNTIYF | TGTGCCAGCAGCCTAACCGGACAGGGAAGCTCTGGAAACACCATATATTTT
. | TRBJ1-2 | few | TRBV7-9 | CASSPMGDGYTF | TGTGCCAGCAGCCCAATGGGGGATGGCTACACCTTC
TRBD1 | TRBJ2-7 | many | TRBV5-1 | CASSPTGTTYEQYF | TGCGCCAGCAGCCCGACAGGGACCACCTACGAGCAGTACTTC
. | TRBJ2-7 | many | TRBV29-1 | CSVLGVWGGHKYEQYF | TGCAGCGTTTTAGGCGTATGGGGGGGGCACAAGTACGAGCAGTACTTC
. | TRBJ1-1 | few | TRBV27 | CATQKTAGATEAFF | TGTGCCACCCAAAAGACAGCGGGTGCCACTGAAGCTTTCTTT
. | TRBJ1-4 | few | TRBV6-2/TRBV6-3 | CASRTNAEKLFF | TGTGCCAGCAGAACAAATGCGGAAAAACTGTTTTTT
. | TRBJ1-3 | many | TRBV27 | CASSLRSGNTIYF | TGTGCCAGCAGTTTGAGGTCTGGAAACACCATATATTTT
TRBD2 | TRBJ2-7 | few | TRBV10-3 | CATGLAGTHEQYF | TGTGCCACCGGACTAGCGGGGACACACGAGCAGTACTTC
. | TRBJ1-5 | many | TRBV5-8 | CASSLGAPDSNQPQHF | TGTGCCAGCAGCTTGGGGGCACCCGATAGCAATCAGCCCCAGCATTTT
. | TRBJ1-1 | many | TRBV7-8 | CASSPREWNTEAFF | TGTGCCAGCAGCCCCCGGGAGTGGAACACTGAAGCTTTCTTT
TRBD2 | TRBJ2-4 | few | TRBV20-1 | CSARDPSGGRKNIQYF | TGCAGTGCTAGAGATCCTTCGGGGGGACGAAAAAACATTCAGTACTTC
TRBD1 | TRBJ2-1 | many | TRBV6-2/TRBV6-3 | CASGNRGNSEQFF | TGTGCCAGTGGGAACAGGGGGAACTCTGAGCAGTTCTTC
TRBD1 | TRBJ1-4 | few | TRBV5-6 | CASSADRGRFEKLFF | TGTGCCAGCAGCGCCGACAGGGGGCGGTTTGAAAAACTGTTTTTT
. | TRBJ2-7 | many | TRBV20-1 | CSARDVRGGYEQYF | TGCAGTGCTAGAGATGTCCGAGGGGGCTACGAGCAGTACTTC
TRBD2 | TRBJ2-7 | few | TRBV7-2 | CASTFKRGSSYEQYF | TGTGCCAGCACCTTTAAGCGGGGTAGCTCCTACGAGCAGTACTTC
. | TRBJ1-1 | . | TRBV15 | CATSRALGVPSTEAFF | TGTGCCACCAGCAGAGCGTTAGGAGTCCCCAGCACTGAAGCTTTCTTT
. | TRBJ1-1 | many | TRBV27 | CASSLVWPVEKGAFF | TGTGCCAGCAGTTTGGTATGGCCAGTGGAGAAAGGAGCTTTCTTT
. | TRBJ1-2 | many | TRBV28 | CASSLGKSGYTF | TGTGCCAGCAGTTTGGGGAAGAGTGGCTACACCTTC
. | TRBJ2-1 | few | TRBV12-3/TRBV12-4 | CASSWGLLGDEQFF | TGTGCCAGCAGTTGGGGACTCCTGGGCGATGAGCAGTTCTTC
. | TRBJ1-2 | many | TRBV4-2 | CASSQDFGGAGYTF | TGTGCCAGCAGCCAAGATTTTGGGGGAGCGGGCTACACCTTC
TRBD1 | TRBJ1-2 | few | TRBV15 | CATSGGNRGDGYTF | TGTGCCACCAGCGGAGGAAACAGGGGAGATGGCTACACCTTC
. | TRBJ1-6 | many | TRBV11-2 | CASSSPVGGAVSYNSPLHF | TGTGCCAGCAGCTCACCCGTAGGGGGGGCGGTATCCTATAATTCACCCCTCCACTTT
. | TRBJ2-3 | many | TRBV7-2 | CASSLGEVRGQDTQYF | TGTGCCAGCAGCTTGGGTGAGGTGCGGGGGCAAGATACGCAGTATTTT
. | TRBJ1-2 | few | TRBV5-1 | CASSLDHGGNYGYTF | TGCGCCAGCAGCTTGGACCATGGGGGGAACTATGGCTACACCTTC
. | TRBJ2-5 | many | TRBV14 | CASSQLISETQYF | TGTGCCAGCAGCCAACTAATCAGTGAGACCCAGTACTTC
TRBD2 | TRBJ2-5 | once | TRBV28 | CATRLAGGGETQYF | TGTGCCACCCGACTAGCGGGAGGAGGAGAGACCCAGTACTTC
. | TRBJ2-7 | many | TRBV6-1 | CASTRDRNSYEQYF | TGTGCCAGCACCCGGGACCGAAACTCCTACGAGCAGTACTTC
. | TRBJ1-3 | few | TRBV20-1 | CSARRGADSGNTIYF | TGCAGTGCTAGACGGGGTGCCGACTCTGGAAACACCATATATTTT
TRBD1 | TRBJ2-6 | . | TRBV28 | CASSFRFSRGRSWGANVLTF | TGTGCCAGCAGTTTTAGATTTAGCAGGGGGCGTTCTTGGGGGGCCAACGTCCTGACTTTC
. | TRBJ1-1 | . | TRBV12-3/TRBV12-4 | CASSSNEAFF | TGTGCCAGCAGTAGCAATGAAGCTTTCTTT
TRBD1 | TRBJ1-6 | few | TRBV20-1 | CSARTGTGHYNSPLHF | TGCAGTGCACGTACCGGGACAGGACACTATAATTCACCCCTCCACTTT
. | TRBJ1-1 | few | TRBV18 | CASSPTASRNTEAFF | TGTGCCAGCTCACCCACTGCTTCCAGAAACACTGAAGCTTTCTTT
TRBD2 | TRBJ2-3 | . | TRBV9 | CASTKAGGHLICIKDTQYF | TGTGCCAGCACCAAAGCGGGGGGGCATCTCATTTGTATCAAAGATACGCAGTATTTT
. | TRBJ2-4 | many | TRBV6-1 | CASRQGPAKNIQYF | TGTGCCAGCAGGCAGGGTCCAGCCAAAAACATTCAGTACTTC